This T cell receptor (beta chain) comes out of a study of tumor-infiltrating lymphocytes in primary liver carcinoma. Background on the study: Stage T1-T3 N0M0 tumors spanned about 4.2 to 11 cm. Sample yields of productive TCRbeta reads, ranging from roughly 3.65 to 8 million, were similar across tissue types.

Both RNA and DNA were isolated together from roughly 20-30 mg of bulk tissue that had not been sorted. Patients in the cohort were treatment-naive and living with chronic HBV infection. The researchers produced TCR beta cDNA from around 500 ng total RNA with a constant-region primer. Investigators got TCR beta libraries out of three nested multiplex PCR rounds, done with slightly modified ARM-PCR. TCRdb independently ran MiXCR on the multiplex PCR reads; one entry per CDR3 protein. The table includes around 99,000 distinct CDR3 sequences, less than 75% detected once. Whole-study results and caveats: Among the pair types, tumor region pairs showed more overlap than tumor-adjacent and tumor-blood pairs.

A note on this clonotype: Its target is unknown.

Material: tumor-adjacent normal liver tissue. The TCR originated in a man aged 40-49 years with primary liver carcinoma and hepatitis B virus infection.

The CDR3 DNA is TGTGCCAGCTCTCTGGGACTAGTGACCTACAATGAGCAGTTCTTC. Amino acids: CASSLGLVTYNEQFF. The chain recombines TRBV6-2 or TRBV6-3 with TRBJ2-1, with 8 positions matching TRBD2. The CDR3 is made up of 15 amino acids. With 8 bases clipped from V and 2 bases from J, the junction kept 8 bases outside the gene matches. Per the germline V gene, CDR1 is MNHEY and CDR2 is SVGEGT.